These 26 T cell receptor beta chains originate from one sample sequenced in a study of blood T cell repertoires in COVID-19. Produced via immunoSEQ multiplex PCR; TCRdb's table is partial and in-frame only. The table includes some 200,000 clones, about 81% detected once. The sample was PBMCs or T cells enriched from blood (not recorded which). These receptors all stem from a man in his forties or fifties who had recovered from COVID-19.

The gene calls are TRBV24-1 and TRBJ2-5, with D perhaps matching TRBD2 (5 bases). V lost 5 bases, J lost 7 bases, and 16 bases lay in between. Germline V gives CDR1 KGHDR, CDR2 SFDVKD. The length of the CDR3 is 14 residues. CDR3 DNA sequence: TGTGCCACCAGTGGGAAGGCTAGCCTCGGGACCCAGTACTTC. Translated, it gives CATSGKASLGTQYF.

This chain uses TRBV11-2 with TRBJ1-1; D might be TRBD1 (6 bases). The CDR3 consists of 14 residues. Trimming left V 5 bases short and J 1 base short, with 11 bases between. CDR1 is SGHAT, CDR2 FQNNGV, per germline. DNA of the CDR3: TGTGCCAGCAGCCTGACAGGCCGGAACACTGAAGCTTTCTTT. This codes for CASSLTGRNTEAFF.

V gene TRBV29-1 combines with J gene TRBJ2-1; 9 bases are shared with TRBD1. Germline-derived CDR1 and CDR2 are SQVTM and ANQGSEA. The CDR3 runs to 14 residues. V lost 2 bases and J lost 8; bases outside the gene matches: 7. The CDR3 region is CSVELGTGYHEQFF. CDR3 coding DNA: TGCAGCGTTGAACTCGGGACAGGGTATCATGAGCAGTTCTTC.

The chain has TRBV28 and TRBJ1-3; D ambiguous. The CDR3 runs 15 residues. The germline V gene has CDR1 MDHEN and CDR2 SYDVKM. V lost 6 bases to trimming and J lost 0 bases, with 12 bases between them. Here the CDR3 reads CASSTPRVSGNTIYF. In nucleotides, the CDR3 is TGTGCCAGCAGCACCCCGAGGGTCTCTGGAAACACCATATATTTT.

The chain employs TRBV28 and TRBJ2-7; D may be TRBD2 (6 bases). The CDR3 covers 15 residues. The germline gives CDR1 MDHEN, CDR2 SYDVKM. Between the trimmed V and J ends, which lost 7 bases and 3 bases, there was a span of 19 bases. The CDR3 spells CASTPNAGTFYEQYF. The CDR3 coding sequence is TGTGCCAGCACCCCTAACGCGGGGACGTTCTACGAGCAGTACTTC.

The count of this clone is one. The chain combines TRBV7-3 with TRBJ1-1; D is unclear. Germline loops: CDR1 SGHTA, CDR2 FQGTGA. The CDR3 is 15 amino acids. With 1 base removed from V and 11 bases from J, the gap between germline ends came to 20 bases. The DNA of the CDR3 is TGTGCCAGCAGCTTAAACCCCGGGGAGACCTCGAGGGCTTTCTTT. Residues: CASSLNPGETSRAFF.

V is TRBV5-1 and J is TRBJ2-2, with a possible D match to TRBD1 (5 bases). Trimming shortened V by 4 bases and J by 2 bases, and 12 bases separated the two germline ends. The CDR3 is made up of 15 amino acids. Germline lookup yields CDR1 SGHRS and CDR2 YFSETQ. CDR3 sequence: CASSPDSYNTGELFF. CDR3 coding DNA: TGCGCCAGCAGCCCCGACAGCTATAACACCGGGGAGCTGTTTTTT. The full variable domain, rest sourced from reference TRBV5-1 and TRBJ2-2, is KAGVTQTPRYLIKTRGQQVTLSCSPISGHRSVSWYQQTPGQGLQFLFEYFSETQRNKGNFPGRFSGRQFSNSRSEMNVSTLELGDSALYLCASSPDSYNTGELFFGEGSRLTVL.

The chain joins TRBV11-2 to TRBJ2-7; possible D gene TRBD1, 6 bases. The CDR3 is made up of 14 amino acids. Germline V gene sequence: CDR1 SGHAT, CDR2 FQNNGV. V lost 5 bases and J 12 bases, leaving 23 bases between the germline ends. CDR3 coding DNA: TGTGCCAGCAGCCCCAACAGGGTCCCCGCATATCGGTACTTC. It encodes CASSPNRVPAYRYF.

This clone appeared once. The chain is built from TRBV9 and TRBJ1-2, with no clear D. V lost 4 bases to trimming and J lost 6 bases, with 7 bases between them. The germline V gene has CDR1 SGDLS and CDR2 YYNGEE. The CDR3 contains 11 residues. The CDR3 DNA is TGTGCCAGCAGCACCCCGGATGGCTACACCTTC. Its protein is CASSTPDGYTF.

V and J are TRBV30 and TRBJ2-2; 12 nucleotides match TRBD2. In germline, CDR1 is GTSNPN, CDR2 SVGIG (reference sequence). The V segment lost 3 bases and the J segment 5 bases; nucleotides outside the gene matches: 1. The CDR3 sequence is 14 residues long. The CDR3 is CAWRTSGRTGELFF. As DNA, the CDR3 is TGTGCCTGGAGGACTAGCGGGAGAACCGGGGAGCTGTTTTTT.

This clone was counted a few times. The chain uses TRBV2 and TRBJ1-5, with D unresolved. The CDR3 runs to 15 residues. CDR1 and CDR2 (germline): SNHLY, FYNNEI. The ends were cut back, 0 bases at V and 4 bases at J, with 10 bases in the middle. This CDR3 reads CASSEARQNNQPQHF. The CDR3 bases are TGTGCCAGCAGTGAAGCGCGGCAGAATAATCAGCCCCAGCATTTT.

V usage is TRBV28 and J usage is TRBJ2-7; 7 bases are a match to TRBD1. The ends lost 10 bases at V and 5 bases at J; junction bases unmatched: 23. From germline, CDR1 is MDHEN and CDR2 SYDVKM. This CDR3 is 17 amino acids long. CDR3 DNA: TGTGCCATCAAGCGGTCAAAAGGACAGGCCGTGGATGACGAGCAGTACTTC. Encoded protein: CAIKRSKGQAVDDEQYF.

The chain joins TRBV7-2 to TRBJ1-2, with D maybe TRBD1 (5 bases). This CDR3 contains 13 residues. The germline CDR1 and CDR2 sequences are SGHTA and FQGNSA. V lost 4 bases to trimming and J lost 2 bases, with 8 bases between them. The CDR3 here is CASSSSGNYGYTF. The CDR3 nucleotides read TGTGCCAGCAGCTCATCAGGGAACTATGGCTACACCTTC.

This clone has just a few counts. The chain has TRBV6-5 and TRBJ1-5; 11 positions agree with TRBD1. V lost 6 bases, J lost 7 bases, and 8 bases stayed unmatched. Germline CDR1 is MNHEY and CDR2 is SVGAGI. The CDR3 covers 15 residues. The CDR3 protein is CASRADRGLRQPQHF. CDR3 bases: TGTGCCAGCAGAGCGGACAGGGGGCTTCGCCAGCCCCAGCATTTT.

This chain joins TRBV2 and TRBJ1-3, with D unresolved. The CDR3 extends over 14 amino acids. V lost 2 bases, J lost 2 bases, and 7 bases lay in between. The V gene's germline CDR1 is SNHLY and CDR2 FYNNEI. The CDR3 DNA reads TGTGCCAGCAGTGAAAACAGACCTGGAAACACCATATATTTT. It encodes CASSENRPGNTIYF.

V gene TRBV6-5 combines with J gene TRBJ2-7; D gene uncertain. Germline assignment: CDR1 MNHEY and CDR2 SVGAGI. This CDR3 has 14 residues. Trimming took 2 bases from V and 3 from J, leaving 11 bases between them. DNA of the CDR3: TGTGCCAGCAGTTACGCCCGTGGTAGCTACGAGCAGTACTTC. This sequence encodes CASSYARGSYEQYF.

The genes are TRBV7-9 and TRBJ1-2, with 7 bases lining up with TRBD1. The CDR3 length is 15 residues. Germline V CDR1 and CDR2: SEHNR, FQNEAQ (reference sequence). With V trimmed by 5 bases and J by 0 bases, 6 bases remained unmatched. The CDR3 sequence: CASSRGTDPNYGYTF. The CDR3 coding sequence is TGTGCCAGCAGCCGGGGGACAGACCCTAACTATGGCTACACCTTC.

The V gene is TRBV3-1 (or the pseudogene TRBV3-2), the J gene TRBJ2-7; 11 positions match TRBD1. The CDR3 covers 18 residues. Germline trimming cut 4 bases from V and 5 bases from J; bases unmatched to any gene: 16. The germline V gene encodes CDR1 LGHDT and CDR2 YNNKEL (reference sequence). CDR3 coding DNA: TGTGCCAGCAGCCCACGATTACTGACCCGGACAGGGGGCCACGAGCAGTACTTC. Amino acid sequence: CASSPRLLTRTGGHEQYF.

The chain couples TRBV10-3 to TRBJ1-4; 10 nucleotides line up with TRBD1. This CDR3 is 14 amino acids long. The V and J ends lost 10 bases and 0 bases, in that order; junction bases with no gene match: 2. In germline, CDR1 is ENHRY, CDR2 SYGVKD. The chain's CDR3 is CATGTGATNEKLFF. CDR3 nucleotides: TGTGCCACTGGGACAGGGGCAACTAATGAAAAACTGTTTTTT.

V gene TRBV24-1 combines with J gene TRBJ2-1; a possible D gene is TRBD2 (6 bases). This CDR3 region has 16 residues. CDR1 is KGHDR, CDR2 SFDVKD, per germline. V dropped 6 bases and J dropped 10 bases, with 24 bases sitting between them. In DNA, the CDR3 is TGTGCCACCAGTTCCGGCGGGGACTTTGGGTGGGGCGAGCAGTTCTTC. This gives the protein CATSSGGDFGWGEQFF.

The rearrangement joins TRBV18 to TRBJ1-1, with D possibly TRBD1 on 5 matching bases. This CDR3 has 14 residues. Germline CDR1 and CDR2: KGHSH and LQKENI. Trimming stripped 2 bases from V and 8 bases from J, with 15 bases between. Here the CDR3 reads CASSPKTEGSEAFF. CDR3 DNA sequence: TGTGCCAGCTCACCAAAGACGGAGGGGTCGGAAGCTTTCTTT. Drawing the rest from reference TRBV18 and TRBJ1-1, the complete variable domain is NAGVMQNPRHLVRRRGQEARLRCSPMKGHSHVYWYRQLPEEGLKFMVYLQKENIIDESGMPKERFSAEFPKEGPSILRIQQVVRGDSAAYFCASSPKTEGSEAFFGQGTRLTVV.

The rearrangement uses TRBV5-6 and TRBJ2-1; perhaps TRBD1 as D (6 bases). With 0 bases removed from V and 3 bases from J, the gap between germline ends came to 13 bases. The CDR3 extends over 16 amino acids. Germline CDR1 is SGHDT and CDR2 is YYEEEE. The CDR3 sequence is CASSLAPDRSYNEQFF. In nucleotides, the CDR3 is TGTGCCAGCAGCTTGGCCCCCGACAGGAGCTACAATGAGCAGTTCTTC.

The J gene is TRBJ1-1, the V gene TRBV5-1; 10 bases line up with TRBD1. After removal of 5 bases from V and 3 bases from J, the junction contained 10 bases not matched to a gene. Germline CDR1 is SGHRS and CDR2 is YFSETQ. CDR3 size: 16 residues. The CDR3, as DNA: TGCGCCAGCAGTCTAAGGACAGGGGGGGTTTACACTGAAGCTTTCTTT. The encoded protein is CASSLRTGGVYTEAFF.

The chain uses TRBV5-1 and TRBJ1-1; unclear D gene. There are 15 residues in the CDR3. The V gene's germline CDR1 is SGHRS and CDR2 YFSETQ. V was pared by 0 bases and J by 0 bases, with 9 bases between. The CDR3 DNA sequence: TGCGCCAGCAGCTTGGATTCAAACATGAACACTGAAGCTTTCTTT. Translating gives CASSLDSNMNTEAFF.

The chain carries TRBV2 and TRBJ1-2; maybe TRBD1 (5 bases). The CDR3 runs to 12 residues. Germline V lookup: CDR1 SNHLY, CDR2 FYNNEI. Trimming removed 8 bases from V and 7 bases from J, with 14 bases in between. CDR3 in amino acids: CASGSGGFGYTF. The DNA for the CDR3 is TGTGCCAGCGGGTCCGGGGGATTTGGCTACACCTTC. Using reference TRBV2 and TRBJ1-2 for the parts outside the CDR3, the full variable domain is EPEVTQTPSHQVTQMGQEVILRCVPISNHLYFYWYRQILGQKVEFLVSFYNNEISEKSEIFDDQFSVERPDGSNFTLKIRSTKLEDSAMYFCASGSGGFGYTFGSGTRLTVV.

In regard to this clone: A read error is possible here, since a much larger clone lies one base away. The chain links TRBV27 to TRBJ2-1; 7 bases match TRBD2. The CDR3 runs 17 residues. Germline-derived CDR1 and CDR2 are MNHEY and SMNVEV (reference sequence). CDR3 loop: CVSSFDGLAAPHNEQFF. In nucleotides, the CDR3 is TGTGTCAGCAGTTTTGACGGGCTAGCGGCACCCCACAATGAGCAGTTCTTC.